The clone carrying this T cell receptor (beta chain) was seen ten or more times. Antigen specificity is unknown. Researchers barred patients who had uncontrolled infection, other autoimmune disease, pregnancy or lactation. Diagnosis relied on clinical symptoms, serum thyroxine and TRAb, thyroid ultrasound and orbital computed tomography. This sample stems from a study of T cells in Graves' hyperthyroidism and ophthalmopathy. General study points: Ophthalmopathy and stable hyperthyroidism were separated by a 13 V-J model.

From RNA transcripts, TCR beta CDR3 regions were amplified. The HTBI primer set drove a first-round RT-PCR of the TCR CDR3. MiXCR, applied by TCRdb to the multiplex PCR reads, yields one record per CDR3 protein. The sample contains about 360,000 distinct CDR3 sequences, approximately 15% of which appear only once. The TCR sequence derives from a young man with Graves' hyperthyroidism that later progressed to Graves' ophthalmopathy. Sequencing was performed on blood.

The CDR3 protein is CASSLSPGSNQPQHF. The DNA for the CDR3 is TGTGCCAGCAGTTTATCGCCAGGGAGCAATCAGCCCCAGCATTTT. The chain combines TRBV27 with TRBJ1-5; a possible D gene is TRBD1 (5 bases). Looked up from germline, CDR1 is MNHEY and CDR2 is SMNVEV (reference sequence). The CDR3 spans 15 residues. Trimming pared 0 bases from V and 1 base from J, leaving 7 bases between.